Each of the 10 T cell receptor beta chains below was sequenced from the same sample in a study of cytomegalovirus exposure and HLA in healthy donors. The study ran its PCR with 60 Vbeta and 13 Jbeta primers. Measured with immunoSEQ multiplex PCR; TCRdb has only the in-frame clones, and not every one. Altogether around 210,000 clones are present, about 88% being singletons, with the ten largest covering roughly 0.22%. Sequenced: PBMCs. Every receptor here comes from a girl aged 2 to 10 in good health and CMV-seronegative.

The CDR3 DNA is TGTGCCAGCAGTGACACTTACACAGATACGCAGTATTTT. Its translation is CASSDTYTDTQYF. The gene calls are TRBV2 and TRBJ2-3; the D is unclear. Trimming took off 3 bases at V and 2 bases at J, with 6 bases between the two ends. CDR1 and CDR2 from the germline V gene are SNHLY and FYNNEI. This CDR3 has 13 amino acids. Looking up the rest from reference TRBV2 and TRBJ2-3 gives the full variable domain: EPEVTQTPSHQVTQMGQEVILRCVPISNHLYFYWYRQILGQKVEFLVSFYNNEISEKSEIFDDQFSVERPDGSNFTLKIRSTKLEDSAMYFCASSDTYTDTQYFGPGTRLTVL.

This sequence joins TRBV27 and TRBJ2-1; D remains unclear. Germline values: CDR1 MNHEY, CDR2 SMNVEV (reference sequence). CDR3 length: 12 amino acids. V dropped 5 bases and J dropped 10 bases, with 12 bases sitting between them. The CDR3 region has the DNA TGTGCCAGCAGTATTACAGTTGAGGAGCAGTTCTTC. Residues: CASSITVEEQFF.

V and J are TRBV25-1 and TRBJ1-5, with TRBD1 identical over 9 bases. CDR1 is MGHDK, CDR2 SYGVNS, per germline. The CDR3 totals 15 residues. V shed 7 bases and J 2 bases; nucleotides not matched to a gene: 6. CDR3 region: CASIGTGGGNQPQHF. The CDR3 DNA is TGTGCCAGCATAGGAACAGGGGGCGGCAATCAGCCCCAGCATTTT.

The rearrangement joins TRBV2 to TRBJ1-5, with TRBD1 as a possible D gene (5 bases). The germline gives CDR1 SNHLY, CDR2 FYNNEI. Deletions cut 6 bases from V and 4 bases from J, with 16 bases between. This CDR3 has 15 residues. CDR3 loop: CASSLLDSLNQPQHF. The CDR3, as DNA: TGTGCCAGCAGCCTCCTCGACAGCCTAAATCAGCCCCAGCATTTT.

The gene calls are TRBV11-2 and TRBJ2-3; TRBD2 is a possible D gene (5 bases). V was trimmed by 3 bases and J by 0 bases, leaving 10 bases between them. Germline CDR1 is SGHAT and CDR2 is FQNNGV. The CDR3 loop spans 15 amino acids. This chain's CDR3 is CASSFLAASTDTQYF. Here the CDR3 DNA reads TGTGCCAGCAGCTTTCTAGCAGCCAGCACAGATACGCAGTATTTT.

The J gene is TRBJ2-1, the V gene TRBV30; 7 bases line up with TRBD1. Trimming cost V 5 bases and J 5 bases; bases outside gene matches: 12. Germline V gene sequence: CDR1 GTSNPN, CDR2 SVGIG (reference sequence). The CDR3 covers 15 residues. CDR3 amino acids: CAWGTGTVKDNEQFF. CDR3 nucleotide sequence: TGTGCCTGGGGAACCGGGACAGTTAAAGACAATGAGCAGTTCTTC.

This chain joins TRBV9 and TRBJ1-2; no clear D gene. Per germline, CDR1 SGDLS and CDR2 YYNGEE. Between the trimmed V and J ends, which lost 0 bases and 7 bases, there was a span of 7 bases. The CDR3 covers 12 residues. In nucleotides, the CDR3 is TGTGCCAGCAGCGTAGTGTTGAGTGGCTACACCTTC. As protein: CASSVVLSGYTF.

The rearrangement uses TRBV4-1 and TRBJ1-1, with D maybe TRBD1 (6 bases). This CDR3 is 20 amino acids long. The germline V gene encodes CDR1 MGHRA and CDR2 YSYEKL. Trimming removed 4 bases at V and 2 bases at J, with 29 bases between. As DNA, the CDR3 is TGCGCCAGCAGCCCTACCGAAGGGGGGGTGATCTTCCTGGGAAACACTGAAGCTTTCTTT. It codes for CASSPTEGGVIFLGNTEAFF.

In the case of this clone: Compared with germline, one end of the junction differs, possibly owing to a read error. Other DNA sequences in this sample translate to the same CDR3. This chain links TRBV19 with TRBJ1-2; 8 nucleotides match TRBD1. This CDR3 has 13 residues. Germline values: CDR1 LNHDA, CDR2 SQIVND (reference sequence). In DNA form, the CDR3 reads TGCGCCAGTAGTGGACAGGGTCGGAATGGCTACACCTTC. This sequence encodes CASSGQGRNGYTF.

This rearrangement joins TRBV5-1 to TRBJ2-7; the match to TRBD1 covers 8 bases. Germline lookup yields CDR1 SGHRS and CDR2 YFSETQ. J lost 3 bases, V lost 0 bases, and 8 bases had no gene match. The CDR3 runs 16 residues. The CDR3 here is CASSLGTGKVLYEQYF. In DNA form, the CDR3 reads TGCGCCAGCAGCTTGGGGACAGGGAAGGTCCTCTACGAGCAGTACTTC.